This T cell receptor (beta chain) was found in a study of T-cell memory formation after mild COVID-19. Overall study results and limits: CM and EM subsets held most contracting CD4+ clones; EMRA held CD8+ ones. Pre-infection memory showed some responding clones, and this suggested that cross-reactive memory joined.

CDR3 length: 16 amino acids. CDR1 and CDR2 (germline): SGHRS, YFSETQ. Trimming took off 4 bases at V and 0 bases at J, with 14 bases between the two ends. From 5'RACE with constant-segment primers came TCR alpha and TCR beta cDNA libraries that carried sample barcodes and UMIs. A single record per CDR3 protein comes from TCRdb applying MiXCR to the 5' RACE reads. This table has over 450,000 distinct CDR3 sequences, about a fifth appearing once. Worth noting for this clonotype: The antigen is undetermined.

Specimen: PBMCs or a T cell subset sorted from them (not recorded which). This receptor was identified in an adult woman who had mild COVID-19 (a few samples of this study predate the infection). Cell type and time point are not known. J is TRBJ2-1 and V is TRBV5-1; a weak D match, TRBD2 (5 bases). The CDR3 sequence: CASSPLGADSYNEQFF. In nucleotides, the CDR3 is TGCGCCAGCAGCCCCCTGGGAGCGGACTCCTACAATGAGCAGTTCTTC.